These T cell receptor beta chains were read from a single sample in a study of T cells in Graves' hyperthyroidism and ophthalmopathy. TCRdb ran MiXCR on the multiplex PCR reads and lists one entry per CDR3 protein. The table has about 95,000 distinct CDR3 sequences, 35% to 45% seen once; the top ten hold about 10%. The sample taken for sequencing was peripheral blood or thyroid tissue (not recorded which). Source of these receptors: a woman aged 30 to 39 with Graves' hyperthyroidism. Each CDR3 is given with its conserved first and last residue. Each record gives: D gene, clone size, J gene, V gene, CDR3 protein, CDR3 DNA. D genes are given only for firm matches. The size field is filled for only some rows; it gives once, few, many or a size class.

.,many,TRBJ1-1,TRBV27,CASSLDGDPNTEAFF,TGTGCCAGCAGTTTAGATGGGGACCCGAACACTGAAGCTTTCTTT
.,.,TRBJ2-5,TRBV6-6,CASSEETGSQETQYF,TGTGCCAGCAGTGAAGAGACGGGCAGCCAAGAGACCCAGTACTTC
.,.,TRBJ2-7,TRBV18,CASSPGGPSYEQYF,TGTGCCAGCTCACCGGGGGGACCATCCTACGAGCAGTACTTC
.,many,TRBJ1-3,TRBV7-2,CASSFRPEGRNTIYF,TGTGCCAGCAGCTTCAGACCCGAGGGTAGAAACACCATATATTTT
.,once,TRBJ1-1,TRBV7-9,CASAIRGRPEAFF,TGTGCCAGCGCCATCCGTGGGAGGCCCGAAGCTTTCTTT
.,many,TRBJ2-7,TRBV3-1,CASSQRSHYEQYF,TGTGCCAGCAGCCAACGATCCCACTACGAGCAGTACTTC
TRBD1,.,TRBJ1-1,TRBV7-3,CASSGRQGALAFF,TGTGCCAGCAGCGGACGACAGGGGGCTTTGGCTTTCTTT
.,many,TRBJ2-2,TRBV11-1,CASSLRNTGELFF,TGTGCCAGCAGCTTAAGGAACACCGGGGAGCTGTTTTTT
TRBD2,.,TRBJ2-7,TRBV7-7,CASSLGSGGAWEQYF,TGTGCTAGCAGCTTAGGGAGCGGGGGTGCATGGGAGCAGTACTTC
TRBD2,few,TRBJ2-3,TRBV20-1,CSAPVASGTQDTQYF,TGCAGTGCCCCCGTTGCTAGCGGGACCCAAGATACGCAGTATTTT
TRBD2,once,TRBJ2-2,TRBV13,CASRLSPGTSGRRSGELFF,TGTGCCAGCAGACTATCTCCCGGGACTAGCGGGAGACGATCCGGGGAGCTGTTTTTT
.,many,TRBJ2-2,TRBV5-1,CASSFAGLGTGELFF,TGCGCCAGCAGCTTCGCGGGCCTGGGTACCGGGGAGCTGTTTTTT
TRBD1,.,TRBJ1-1,TRBV7-8,CASSQQGARAFF,TGTGCCAGCAGCCAACAGGGGGCGCGAGCTTTCTTT
.,many,TRBJ1-3,TRBV5-1,CASSLNLDSGNTIYF,TGCGCCAGCAGCTTAAACCTCGACTCTGGAAACACCATATATTTT
TRBD2,many,TRBJ2-7,TRBV19,CASSMLASAGVEPYEQYF,TGTGCCAGTAGTATGTTGGCATCGGCGGGAGTAGAGCCTTACGAGCAGTACTTC
.,many,TRBJ1-4,TRBV5-1,CASSLEGWTNEKLFF,TGCGCCAGCAGCTTGGAGGGGTGGACTAATGAAAAACTGTTTTTT
.,many,TRBJ2-7,TRBV28,CASSPTRRGFYEQYF,TGTGCCAGCTCCCCGACTAGGAGGGGATTTTACGAGCAGTACTTC
.,many,TRBJ2-5,TRBV4-2,CASSQVMQETQYF,TGCGCCAGCAGCCAAGTGATGCAAGAGACCCAGTACTTC
TRBD1,many,TRBJ1-5,TRBV5-1,CASSQGQDQPQHF,TGCGCCAGCAGCCAGGGACAGGATCAGCCCCAGCATTTT
.,few,TRBJ1-5,TRBV28,CASSLRAWGNQPQHF,TGTGCCAGCAGTTTACGGGCCTGGGGCAATCAGCCCCAGCATTTT
.,many,TRBJ1-1,TRBV9,CASSVDLMNTEAFF,TGTGCCAGCAGCGTAGATTTGATGAACACTGAAGCTTTCTTT
TRBD2,.,TRBJ2-5,TRBV29-1,CSVDEGRGTQYF,TGCAGCGTTGACGAAGGGAGGGGGACCCAGTACTTC
.,.,TRBJ1-6,TRBV12-3/TRBV12-4,CASSPGVSSPLHF,TGTGCCAGCAGTCCAGGGGTTAGTTCACCCCTCCACTTT
.,many,TRBJ2-5,TRBV20-1,CSATPIGKIQETQYF,TGCAGTGCTACACCTATAGGAAAGATCCAAGAGACCCAGTACTTC
TRBD2,.,TRBJ2-3,TRBV13,CASSPPGLGGTDTQYF,TGTGCCAGCAGCCCTCCGGGACTAGGTGGCACAGATACGCAGTATTTT
.,.,TRBJ2-7,TRBV15,CATSNPEQYF,TGTGCCACCAGCAACCCCGAGCAGTACTTC